Listed here is a single TCR beta chain. The antigen remains undetermined. These data come from a study of T cell responses to AZD1222 COVID-19 vaccine. Findings and limits, study-wide: Only a handful of AZD1222 recipients, several in all, had baseline seropositivity. Clonal diversity was possibly underestimated; the donors were predominantly white British and more often female. Close to half of all spike-specific TCRs reportedly target regions of the variants that are unmutated. Spike-specific TCR breadth rose after two AZD1222 doses, and depth rose as well.

The CDR3 length is 11 residues. The J segment lost 3 bases and the V segment lost 9 bases, leaving 1 base of the junction unmatched. CDR1 and CDR2 (germline): MNHEY, SVGAGI. Using immunoSEQ multiplex PCR, the repertoire was profiled, and TCRdb retains in-frame clones only, with some absent. Of approximately 110,000 clones listed, under 95% are singletons. The sequenced sample was peripheral blood, obtained on day 0 of AZD1222 vaccination. This chain uses TRBV6-5 with TRBJ2-5; 7 positions agree with TRBD1. The receptor was isolated from an adult in good health. The CDR3 nucleotides read TGTGCCAGTACAGGGGAAGAGACCCAGTACTTC. Protein sequence: CASTGEETQYF.